What follows describes a single T cell receptor beta chain. Its antigen remains unidentified. The sample belongs to a study of cytomegalovirus exposure and HLA in healthy donors. Study-wide points: In a later analysis, specific HLA alleles were associated with under 20,000 TCR beta sequences at a 0.05 false discovery rate.

Germline V gene sequence: CDR1 MNHEY, CDR2 SVGAGI. The CDR3 consists of 14 residues. Unmatched junction bases numbered 6, after V lost 7 bases and J lost 0 bases. Primers for the PCR totalled 60 Vbeta and 13 Jbeta. Repertoires were generated with immunoSEQ multiplex PCR, while TCRdb's copy carries only in-frame clones and drops some. The table lists some 80,000 clones, roughly 80% of them singletons. This chain uses TRBV6-5 with TRBJ2-7, with 7 bases identical to TRBD1. The specimen sequenced was PBMCs. This receptor was obtained from a man aged 50-60 years in good health and CMV-seronegative. CDR3 sequence reads: CASTRDRNSYEQYF. The CDR3 DNA follows: TGTGCCAGCACCCGGGACAGAAACTCCTACGAGCAGTACTTC.